The 19 T cell receptor beta chains below were found in one sample sequenced in a study of blood T cell repertoires in COVID-19 (dated by TCRdb to 2020 to 2021). Library preparation used the immunoSEQ multiplex PCR assay. Not all clones reach the TCRdb copy of this immuneACCESS table, which keeps in-frame sequences only. Checked studies attribute under half of the gap to unresolved V genes and leave the rest unexplained. The sample table holds around 210,000 clones, of which about 89% were seen once. Roughly 8.4% of the sample is held by the ten biggest clonotypes. The sample comprised PBMCs or T cells enriched from blood (not recorded which). The receptor set was obtained from a woman in her late teens or twenties who had recovered from COVID-19.

The chain has TRBV28 and TRBJ1-4, with D tentatively TRBD1 (6 bases). CDR1 is MDHEN and CDR2 is SYDVKM in the germline V gene. The length of the CDR3 is 15 residues. The ends were cut back, 3 bases at V and 0 bases at J, with 8 bases in the middle. This CDR3 reads CASSFRGTTNEKLFF. The CDR3 nucleotides are TGTGCCAGCAGTTTCAGGGGTACAACTAATGAAAAACTGTTTTTT.

The chain couples TRBV30 to TRBJ2-2; D possibly corresponds to TRBD2 (5 bases). The CDR3 spans 13 residues. V was shortened by 0 bases and J by 6 bases, with 8 bases between the two germline ends. The germline V gene encodes CDR1 GTSNPN and CDR2 SVGIG (reference sequence). The CDR3 region is CAWSVRGAGELFF. CDR3 nucleotide sequence: TGTGCCTGGAGTGTACGGGGAGCCGGGGAGCTGTTTTTT. Based on the CDR3 plus reference TRBV30 and TRBJ2-2, the full variable domain is SQTIHQWPATLVQPVGSPLSLECTVEGTSNPNLYWYRQAAGRGLQLLFYSVGIGQISSEVPQNLSASRPQDRQFILSSKKLLLSDSGFYLCAWSVRGAGELFFGEGSRLTVL.

This clone was detected a few times. This rearrangement joins TRBV13 to TRBJ1-6, with 8 bases matching TRBD1. The CDR3 runs to 15 residues. V gave up 1 base and J gave up 13 bases; unmatched junction bases: 9. The germline CDR1 and CDR2 sequences are PRHDT and FYEKMQ (reference sequence). CDR3 coding DNA: TGTGCCAGCAGCTTAGCGGATGACAGGGGTTCGCCCCTCCACTTT. It specifies CASSLADDRGSPLHF.

This rearrangement joins TRBV5-1 to TRBJ2-3; D may be TRBD1 (5 bases). Germline V gene data show CDR1 as SGHRS and CDR2 as YFSETQ. V was clipped by 6 bases and J by 4 bases, with 21 bases between them. CDR3 length: 16 residues. The CDR3 DNA sequence: TGCGCCAGCAACCCCCACGGGCAGGGTAATGCAGATACGCAGTATTTT. This sequence encodes CASNPHGQGNADTQYF.

The chain recombines TRBV7-2 with TRBJ2-5, with D uncertain. V was shortened by 4 bases and J by 1 base, with 7 bases between the two germline ends. Germline lookup yields CDR1 SGHTA and CDR2 FQGNSA. The CDR3 has 13 amino acids. The CDR3 is CASSSYTQETQYF. The CDR3 DNA reads TGTGCCAGCAGCTCCTATACCCAAGAGACCCAGTACTTC. The whole variable domain, filled in from reference TRBV7-2 and TRBJ2-5, reads GAGVSQSPSNKVTEKGKDVELRCDPISGHTALYWYRQSLGQGLEFLIYFQGNSAPDKSGLPSDRFSAERTGGSVSTLTIQRTQQEDSAVYLCASSSYTQETQYFGPGTRLLVL.

This clone was seen only once. V and J are TRBV18 and TRBJ1-2; 9 bases are a match to TRBD1. V was pared by 2 bases and J by 8 bases, with 15 bases of the junction left unmatched. In germline, CDR1 is KGHSH, CDR2 LQKENI. The CDR3 loop spans 17 amino acids. The CDR3 DNA reads as TGTGCCAGCTCACCATGGGGACAGGGTGTTCAAGTTAAGGGCTACACCTTC. Protein: CASSPWGQGVQVKGYTF. The full variable domain, its missing parts supplied by reference TRBV18 and TRBJ1-2, is NAGVMQNPRHLVRRRGQEARLRCSPMKGHSHVYWYRQLPEEGLKFMVYLQKENIIDESGMPKERFSAEFPKEGPSILRIQQVVRGDSAAYFCASSPWGQGVQVKGYTFGSGTRLTVV.

This clone came up a few times. The chain combines TRBV28 with TRBJ2-1, with D maybe TRBD1 (6 bases). CDR3 size: 13 residues. CDR1 and CDR2 from the germline V gene are MDHEN and SYDVKM. The V end was cut by 8 bases, the J end by 5 bases, with 13 bases between. CDR3 sequence reads: CASQGTTNNEQFF. The CDR3 nucleotides read TGTGCCAGCCAGGGGACAACCAACAATGAGCAGTTCTTC.

This chain uses TRBV7-2 with TRBJ1-2, with 9 bases aligning to TRBD1. CDR3 size: 16 residues. In germline, CDR1 is SGHTA, CDR2 FQGNSA. The trim removed 2 bases at V and 6 bases at J, leaving 10 bases unmatched. The CDR3: CASSLNPGQGGNGYTF. The CDR3 DNA follows: TGTGCCAGCAGCTTAAATCCGGGACAGGGAGGGAATGGCTACACCTTC.

This chain uses TRBV2 with TRBJ2-1; 7 bases align to TRBD1. Losses at the gene ends were 1 base for V and 5 bases for J; bases not matched to a gene: 8. Germline V gives CDR1 SNHLY, CDR2 FYNNEI. The CDR3 has 16 amino acids. The CDR3 reads CASSEDPPQGDNEQFF. The CDR3 bases are TGTGCCAGCAGTGAAGACCCCCCCCAGGGGGACAATGAGCAGTTCTTC. Using reference TRBV2 and TRBJ2-1 for the parts outside the CDR3, the full variable domain is EPEVTQTPSHQVTQMGQEVILRCVPISNHLYFYWYRQILGQKVEFLVSFYNNEISEKSEIFDDQFSVERPDGSNFTLKIRSTKLEDSAMYFCASSEDPPQGDNEQFFGPGTRLTVL.

The V and J genes are TRBV7-6 and TRBJ2-2; D uncertain. The germline gives CDR1 SGHVS, CDR2 FNYEAQ. V lost 3 bases, J lost 5 bases, and 19 bases lay in between. The CDR3 sequence is 17 residues long. The CDR3 DNA reads as TGTGCCAGCAGCTTTCTGTTAAAAGGAGCTCGGACCGGGGAGCTGTTTTTT. This codes for CASSFLLKGARTGELFF.

V is TRBV29-1 and J is TRBJ1-1; D is uncertain. Germline values: CDR1 SQVTM, CDR2 ANQGSEA. CDR3 length: 12 amino acids. V lost 4 bases and J lost 1, with 7 bases in between. In DNA, the CDR3 is TGCAGCGTTGGGAGCAGGAACACTGAAGCTTTCTTT. This codes for CSVGSRNTEAFF.

The chain joins TRBV29-1 to TRBJ1-1; 7 nucleotides line up with TRBD1. V dropped 7 bases and J dropped 3; count of bases not matched to a gene: 5. This CDR3 has 12 amino acids. CDR1 SQVTM and CDR2 ANQGSEA come from the germline V gene. Here the CDR3 DNA reads TGCAGCGCTCGGGACAGTTACACTGAAGCTTTCTTT. Translating gives CSARDSYTEAFF.

The chain joins TRBV7-9 to TRBJ2-2; D gene unclear. The germline CDR1 and CDR2 sequences are SEHNR and FQNEAQ (reference sequence). The V gene lost 4 bases and the J gene lost 4 bases, with 13 bases spanning the gap. CDR3 length: 15 residues. The CDR3 nucleotides read TGTGCCAGCAGCTCGAGAGAACCTCGCACCGGGGAGCTGTTTTTT. Protein product: CASSSREPRTGELFF.

The J gene is TRBJ1-1, the V gene TRBV30; the D gene is possibly TRBD1 (5 bases). Germline loops: CDR1 GTSNPN, CDR2 SVGIG (reference sequence). The CDR3 length is 15 residues. Trimming cost V 1 base and J 6 bases, with 18 bases left between them. The CDR3 DNA is TGTGCCTGGAGTGGAGCAGGGACGGGAGGGCCTGAAGCTTTCTTT. It translates to CAWSGAGTGGPEAFF.

The chain links TRBV12-3 or TRBV12-4 to TRBJ1-2; D may be TRBD1 (6 bases). The CDR3 sequence is 12 residues long. V shed 6 bases and J shed 7 bases, with 12 bases lying between them. CDR3 protein: CASRAGQFGYTF. The DNA of the CDR3 is TGTGCCAGCAGGGCCGGACAGTTTGGCTACACCTTC.

The chain employs TRBV28 and TRBJ2-7, with TRBD2 matching 7 bases. Per germline, CDR1 MDHEN and CDR2 SYDVKM. The CDR3 is 14 residues long. Trimming cost V 6 bases and J 0 bases; bases outside gene matches: 5. CDR3: CASRGGDRSYEQYF. CDR3 bases: TGTGCCAGCAGGGGGGGGGACCGCTCCTACGAGCAGTACTTC.

This CDR3 reads CASSPGQDTDTQYF. The CDR3 nucleotides are TGCGCCAGCAGTCCGGGACAGGACACAGATACGCAGTATTTT. The gene calls are TRBV5-1 and TRBJ2-3; TRBD1 agrees at 8 bases. CDR3 length: 14 residues. Unmatched junction bases numbered 4, after V lost 5 bases and J lost 2 bases. Looked up from germline, CDR1 is SGHRS and CDR2 is YFSETQ.

The V gene is TRBV5-6, the J gene TRBJ2-5, with D tentatively TRBD2 (7 bases). CDR3 length equals 15 residues. V lost 0 bases and J 5 bases, leaving 14 bases between the germline ends. The germline CDR1 and CDR2 sequences are SGHDT and YYEEEE. The CDR3 nucleotides read TGTGCCAGCAGCTTGGTGGGGGGGGCCCGCGAGACCCAGTACTTC. It specifies CASSLVGGARETQYF.

Concerning this clone itself: At the DNA level, this CDR3 is encoded by other sequences in the same sample as well. V gene TRBV28 combines with J gene TRBJ1-1, with D perhaps matching TRBD1 (5 bases). V lost 0 bases to trimming and J lost 5 bases, with 7 bases between them. The CDR3 has 13 amino acids. Germline assignment: CDR1 MDHEN and CDR2 SYDVKM. The CDR3 nucleotides are TGTGCCAGCAGTTTATGGGGGGGGACTGAAGCTTTCTTT. Translated, it gives CASSLWGGTEAFF.